This TCR beta chain was obtained from a study of blood T cell repertoires in COVID-19. For the study at large: Acute and convalescent COVID-19 samples came from the United States, Italy and Spain. PBMCs, B-cell-depleted T cells, or T cells provided the cDNA or gDNA that made up the material.

Per the original data handling: Estimates of nucleated cell counts were drawn from the amplification of reference gene primers. Some clones are missing from TCRdb's copy, which holds only in-frame ones; the method was immunoSEQ multiplex PCR. V and J calls and clone size are given by that table; D and trimming were obtained from the DNA. The repertoire includes under 150,000 clones, 70% to 90% of them detected once, and 3% to 3.5% sits in the top ten. The CDR3 contains 13 residues. Per germline, CDR1 SGHDT and CDR2 YYEEEE. The V and J ends lost 1 base and 6 bases respectively, with 11 bases between them.

V and J are TRBV5-6 and TRBJ2-7, with D possibly TRBD2 on 5 matching bases. This clonotype was obtained from a man in his forties with acute or convalescent COVID-19. The material sequenced was peripheral blood. The CDR3 is CASSLMRAGEQYF. The CDR3 coding sequence is TGTGCCAGCAGCTTGATGAGGGCGGGCGAGCAGTACTTC. The full variable domain, completed using reference TRBV5-6 and TRBJ2-7, is DAGVTQSPTHLIKTRGQQVTLRCSPKSGHDTVSWYQQALGQGPQFIFQYYEEEERQRGNFPDRFSGHQFPNYSSELNVNALLLGDSALYLCASSLMRAGEQYFGPGTRLTVT.